The T cell receptor (beta chain) under discussion was sequenced for a study of shared clonotypes between healthy human individuals. About the research overall: Each donor had three CD4 naive, three CD4 memory, two CD8 naive and one CD8 memory plate.

Generated by immunoSEQ multiplex PCR, the TCRdb table keeps only in-frame clones and is missing some. Of 2 million to 2.5 million clones listed, 80% to 95% are singletons. CDR1 is MNHNY, CDR2 SVGAGI, per germline (reference sequence). CDR3 length equals 13 residues. The ends were cut back, 7 bases at V and 6 bases at J, with 14 bases in the middle. Details on this clone: Antigen unknown.

Study results and caveats: Clonotypes that were shared across a handful of donors made up around 5% of naive CD4 clonotypes. A small donor pool kept down the genetic and exposure-history diversity that was represented.

The sequence derives from a man aged 18 to 30 in good health. Some clones in this sample may be carry-over from other donors' samples. Sequenced input: naive CD4+ T cells from PBMCs. Subset in this sample: CD45RA+ positively selected. This chain joins TRBV6-6 and TRBJ2-3; D is perhaps TRBD1 or TRBD2 (5 bases each). The CDR3 region is CASNYNEGDTQYF. In nucleotides, the CDR3 is TGTGCCAGCAACTACAACGAGGGGGATACGCAGTATTTT.